The rows below give T cell receptor beta chains drawn from one sample of a study of cytomegalovirus exposure and HLA in healthy donors. Produced via immunoSEQ multiplex PCR; TCRdb's table is partial and in-frame only. The table lists around 64,000 clones, over 60% of them singletons. Sequenced: PBMCs. Every receptor here comes from a man aged 25 to 45 in good health and CMV-seropositive. The CDR3 runs from the conserved cysteine through the conserved F or W. A D gene is named only where the DNA matches it firmly. A row's size may be missing; if present it is once, few, many or a size class.

d_gene,v_gene,abundance,j_gene,CDR3aa,CDR3nt
TRBD1,TRBV30,once,TRBJ1-5,CAWSEGTGLDQPQHF,TGTGCCTGGAGTGAAGGGACAGGGTTAGACCAGCCCCAGCATTTT
-,TRBV29-1,few,TRBJ1-3,CSVAGMQGNTIYF,TGCAGCGTTGCCGGGATGCAAGGAAACACCATATATTTT
TRBD2,TRBV5-1,once,TRBJ2-3,CASSVSGGADTQYF,TGCGCCAGCAGCGTAAGCGGGGGGGCAGATACGCAGTATTTT
-,TRBV7-9,-,TRBJ1-1,CASSAHTGSNTEAFF,TGTGCCAGCAGCGCCCATACAGGGAGTAACACTGAAGCTTTCTTT
-,TRBV7-6,-,TRBJ1-5,CASSLGGIQPQHF,TGTGCCAGCAGCTTAGGCGGAATCCAGCCCCAGCATTTT
-,TRBV6-1,-,TRBJ1-1,CASSEIGALEAFF,TGTGCCAGCAGTGAAATTGGGGCACTTGAAGCTTTCTTT
-,TRBV19,-,TRBJ2-5,CASSARSGQETQYF,TGTGCCAGTAGTGCAAGGTCGGGCCAAGAGACCCAGTACTTC
-,TRBV5-4,few,TRBJ1-2,CASSLDQGLVYGYTF,TGTGCCAGCAGCTTGGATCAGGGATTGGTCTATGGCTACACCTTC
-,TRBV5-4,few,TRBJ1-1,CASSFNPNTEAFF,TGTGCCAGCAGCTTTAATCCGAACACTGAAGCTTTCTTT
TRBD2,TRBV7-9,-,TRBJ2-7,CASSFRLAGLNEQYF,TGTGCCAGCAGCTTCCGACTAGCGGGGCTGAACGAGCAGTACTTC
-,TRBV4-2,-,TRBJ1-4,CASSQDRSGTRKLFF,TGTGCCAGCAGCCAAGATCGTTCAGGGACTAGGAAACTGTTTTTT
-,TRBV10-3,few,TRBJ2-7,CAISESAVASYEQYF,TGTGCCATCAGTGAATCGGCGGTGGCCTCCTACGAGCAGTACTTC